These 7 T cell receptor beta chains came from one sample sequenced in a study of identical twins. TCRdb ran MiXCR on the 5' RACE reads and lists one entry per CDR3 protein. The table lists 400,000 to 600,000 distinct CDR3 sequences, 20% to 25% of them singletons, with around 0.5% in the top ten. These data were likewise used in another study, on yellow fever vaccine responses in identical twins.

The sequenced sample was CD4+ T cells sorted from blood. Every receptor here comes from a young woman in good health.

The CDR3, as DNA: TGTGCCAGCACCCGGTGGGATTACAATGAGCAGTTCTTC. Translating it yields CASTRWDYNEQFF. The chain links TRBV28 to TRBJ2-1; D gene ambiguous. V lost 7 bases to trimming and J lost 4 bases, with 11 bases between them. The CDR3 spans 13 residues. Germline V gene lookup returns CDR1 MDHEN and CDR2 SYDVKM.

The chain combines TRBV7-6 with TRBJ2-2; 7 bases are shared with TRBD1. The germline CDR1 and CDR2 sequences are SGHVS and FNYEAQ. The V and J ends lost 4 bases and 7 bases, in that order; junction bases with no gene match: 9. This CDR3 spans 15 amino acids. The CDR3 region has the DNA TGTGCCAGCAGCTCCTTTGCAGGGGGTGGCGGGGAGCTGTTTTTT. As protein: CASSSFAGGGGELFF.

A few counts support this clonotype. The chain links TRBV9 to TRBJ2-1; 7 positions agree with TRBD1. Trimming removed 0 bases from V and 10 bases from J; junction bases left unmatched: 13. CDR1 is SGDLS and CDR2 is YYNGEE in the germline V gene. The CDR3 covers 16 residues. CDR3 DNA: TGTGCCAGCAGCGTAGAGGGGGCGGGCTTCGCGTTAGAGCAGTTCTTC. Protein sequence: CASSVEGAGFALEQFF. Drawing the rest from reference TRBV9 and TRBJ2-1, the complete variable domain is DSGVTQTPKHLITATGQRVTLRCSPRSGDLSVYWYQQSLDQGLQFLIQYYNGEERAKGNILERFSAQQFPDLHSELNLSSLELGDSALYFCASSVEGAGFALEQFFGPGTRLTVL.

V and J are TRBV12-3 or TRBV12-4 and TRBJ2-1; 8 bases are shared with TRBD1. J was trimmed by 1 base and V by 6 bases; bases with no gene match: 11. The CDR3 totals 17 residues. This chain's CDR3 is CASSTPEQGGSYNEQFF. CDR3 sequence (DNA): TGTGCCAGCAGCACACCCGAACAGGGGGGTTCCTACAATGAGCAGTTCTTC.

This clonotype has at least ten counts. V usage is TRBV3-1 and J usage is TRBJ2-3; D uncertain. The CDR3 spans 15 residues. Trimming left V 5 bases short and J 0 bases short, with 12 bases between. Germline V gene data show CDR1 as LGHDT and CDR2 as YNNKEL (reference sequence). The chain's CDR3 is CASSNRPTSTDTQYF. In DNA form, the CDR3 reads TGTGCCAGCAGCAATCGACCGACGAGCACAGATACGCAGTATTTT.

This clonotype was recorded a few times. The chain employs TRBV20-1 and TRBJ1-4; D not resolved. The CDR3 is 11 amino acids. Looked up from germline, CDR1 is DFQATT and CDR2 is SNEGSKA (reference sequence). V was cut by 1 base and J by 8 bases, with 5 bases left in between. CDR3 bases: TGCAGTGCTAGAGGAGGAGAAAAACTGTTTTTT. This gives the protein CSARGGEKLFF.

The chain uses TRBV7-6 and TRBJ2-1, with TRBD2 identical over 7 bases. This CDR3 has 16 amino acids. Germline V gives CDR1 SGHVS, CDR2 FNYEAQ. Trimming took 7 bases from V and 3 from J; bases not matched to a gene: 12. Written as DNA, the CDR3 is TGTGCCAGCACCCCCCTAAGTGGGGAGGGCTACAATGAGCAGTTCTTC. This sequence encodes CASTPLSGEGYNEQFF.